The 26 T cell receptor beta chains below come from one sample, sequenced in a study of cytomegalovirus exposure and HLA in healthy donors. Primers included in the PCR were 60 Vbeta and 13 Jbeta primers. Some clones are missing from TCRdb's copy, which holds only in-frame ones; the method was immunoSEQ multiplex PCR. The sample lists about 140,000 clones, 80% seen once, with roughly 2.3% in the top ten. Sequenced material: PBMCs. These receptor sequences come from a man aged 25 to 40 in good health and CMV-seronegative.

This clone was found a few times. The rearrangement joins TRBV6-5 to TRBJ1-5, with D perhaps TRBD1 (5 bases). The CDR3 sequence is 15 residues long. The germline V gene has CDR1 MNHEY and CDR2 SVGAGI. Trimming pared 0 bases from V and 7 bases from J, leaving 13 bases between. In DNA form, the CDR3 reads TGTGCCAGCAGTTACTCGAGTCAGGGATTACAGCCCCAGCATTTT. Its protein product is CASSYSSQGLQPQHF.

The V gene is TRBV5-1, the J gene TRBJ2-3; a possible D gene is TRBD2 (6 bases). V was cut by 0 bases and J by 2 bases, with 10 bases left in between. The CDR3 totals 15 residues. Looked up from germline, CDR1 is SGHRS and CDR2 is YFSETQ. This CDR3 reads CASSLDGGNTDTQYF. The DNA of the CDR3 is TGCGCCAGCAGCTTGGATGGGGGGAACACAGATACGCAGTATTTT.

This clone is a singleton in its sample. This chain connects TRBV2 to TRBJ2-1; TRBD1 matches 8 bases. The V and J ends lost 4 bases and 0 bases, in that order; junction bases with no gene match: 11. The CDR3 spans 18 residues. Germline V lookup: CDR1 SNHLY, CDR2 FYNNEI. CDR3 loop: CASSGRTGLFSSYNEQFF. CDR3 bases: TGTGCCAGCAGTGGGAGGACAGGGCTCTTTAGCTCCTACAATGAGCAGTTCTTC.

The chain couples TRBV5-6 to TRBJ1-2; D unclear. The V gene lost 5 bases and the J gene lost 1 base, with 12 bases spanning the gap. The CDR3 covers 14 residues. From germline, CDR1 is SGHDT and CDR2 YYEEEE. The CDR3 reads CASRVYSFNYGYTF. CDR3 bases: TGTGCCAGCAGAGTTTACAGTTTTAACTATGGCTACACCTTC. Drawing the rest from reference TRBV5-6 and TRBJ1-2, the complete variable domain is DAGVTQSPTHLIKTRGQQVTLRCSPKSGHDTVSWYQQALGQGPQFIFQYYEEEERQRGNFPDRFSGHQFPNYSSELNVNALLLGDSALYLCASRVYSFNYGYTFGSGTRLTVV.

The rearrangement joins TRBV27 to TRBJ2-2; TRBD2 agrees at 9 bases. This CDR3 has 14 amino acids. V lost 10 bases to trimming and J lost 4 bases; unmatched junction nucleotides: 7. Per germline, CDR1 MNHEY and CDR2 SMNVEV (reference sequence). Here the CDR3 DNA reads TGTGCCACCCTAGCGGGACGGAGCACCGGGGAGCTGTTTTTT. Residues: CATLAGRSTGELFF.

The chain recombines TRBV27 with TRBJ1-4; weak D call: TRBD1 (6 bases). The germline V gene encodes CDR1 MNHEY and CDR2 SMNVEV (reference sequence). Trimming left V 5 bases short and J 3 bases short, with 13 bases between. The CDR3 covers 15 residues. The CDR3 nucleotides are TGTGCCAGCAGTCACTGGGGGGGCTCTAATGAAAAACTGTTTTTT. Translated: CASSHWGGSNEKLFF.

The rearrangement uses TRBV6-1 and TRBJ1-2; tentative D call: TRBD1 (6 bases). V was pared by 7 bases and J by 4 bases, with 13 bases between. This CDR3 region has 13 residues. Germline V CDR1 and CDR2: MNHNS, SASEGT. CDR3 bases: TGTGCCAGCAACCTACAGGGCCCCTATGGCTACACCTTC. This encodes CASNLQGPYGYTF.

This clone was counted a single time. This rearrangement joins TRBV27 to TRBJ1-1, with D possibly matching TRBD1 (5 bases). Germline CDR1 and CDR2: MNHEY and SMNVEV (reference sequence). The CDR3 is 14 amino acids. Trimming stripped 2 bases from V and 1 base from J, with 8 bases between. Here the CDR3 reads CASSLAGSNTEAFF. CDR3 coding DNA: TGTGCCAGCAGTTTAGCAGGGTCGAACACTGAAGCTTTCTTT.

This rearrangement joins TRBV6-6 to TRBJ1-1; D is unclear. Looked up from germline, CDR1 is MNHNY and CDR2 is SVGAGI (reference sequence). The CDR3 length is 15 residues. Deletions cut 0 bases from V and 1 base from J, with 9 bases between. Here the CDR3 reads CASSYSGGGNTEAFF. In DNA form, the CDR3 reads TGTGCCAGCAGTTACTCGGGTGGAGGGAACACTGAAGCTTTCTTT.

This clone was seen more than once but under ten times. V and J are TRBV2 and TRBJ2-3; the D gene is possibly TRBD1 (5 bases). This CDR3 is built from 11 residues. The germline V gene encodes CDR1 SNHLY and CDR2 FYNNEI. Trimming stripped 5 bases from V and 6 bases from J, with 6 bases between. The CDR3 here is CASSHRDTQYF. Here the CDR3 DNA reads TGTGCCAGCAGTCACAGGGATACGCAGTATTTT.

The J gene is TRBJ2-7, the V gene TRBV19; D is undetermined. Germline lookup yields CDR1 LNHDA and CDR2 SQIVND (reference sequence). This CDR3 is built from 12 residues. The V gene lost 8 bases and the J gene lost 5 bases, with 13 bases spanning the gap. The CDR3 nucleotides read TGTGCCAGTTCTGGCCCGACAAACGAGCAGTACTTC. Its protein product is CASSGPTNEQYF.

This clone was recorded only once. The chain is built from TRBV19 and TRBJ2-5, with 7 bases aligning to TRBD2. From germline, CDR1 is LNHDA and CDR2 SQIVND (reference sequence). The CDR3 spans 13 residues. J lost 4 bases, V lost 5 bases, and 4 bases had no gene match. CDR3 nucleotide sequence: TGTGCCAGTAGTGGCGGGAGCACAGAGACCCAGTACTTC. Translating gives CASSGGSTETQYF.

The chain employs TRBV7-9 and TRBJ2-1; a weak D match, TRBD2 (6 bases). From germline, CDR1 is SEHNR and CDR2 FQNEAQ (reference sequence). The CDR3 runs to 16 residues. Trimming pared 5 bases from V and 11 bases from J, leaving 25 bases between. The CDR3 nucleotides read TGTGCCAGCAGCCCCCCGGCGGGGAGAACCGGAAGGAAGCAGTTCTTC. It codes for CASSPPAGRTGRKQFF.

This clone occurred once. The chain employs TRBV21-1 and TRBJ2-1; no check of the table's D call, TRBD1, against the DNA was made. TRBV21-1 is given as a pseudogene. The CDR3 has 14 amino acids. The CDR3 loop is CASQGRGSYNEQFF. The CDR3 DNA follows: TGTGCCAGCCAGGGAAGGGGGTCCTACAATGAGCAGTTCTTC.

This clone was detected only a few times. The rearrangement links TRBV5-1 to TRBJ1-1, with a weak D call TRBD1 (6 bases). The germline V gene encodes CDR1 SGHRS and CDR2 YFSETQ. Trimming stripped 7 bases from V and 7 bases from J, with 20 bases between. The CDR3 sequence is 14 residues long. This chain's CDR3 is CASDVGGLEGEAFF. CDR3 coding DNA: TGCGCCAGCGACGTCGGGGGGCTGGAGGGTGAAGCTTTCTTT.

A single count supports this clone. The CDR3 loop reads CASSGRTSGDLHEQFF. CDR3 bases: TGTGCCAGCAGTGGGAGGACTAGCGGCGATCTACATGAGCAGTTCTTC. The chain recombines TRBV28 with TRBJ2-1; 10 bases fit TRBD2. V trimming: 5 bases; J trimming: 8 bases; junction bases outside the gene matches: 12. The CDR3 sequence is 16 residues long. The V gene's germline CDR1 is MDHEN and CDR2 SYDVKM.

The chain is built from TRBV30 and TRBJ1-5; D call uncertain. The V gene lost 2 bases and the J gene lost 5 bases, with 10 bases spanning the gap. This CDR3 is 13 amino acids long. Germline assignment: CDR1 GTSNPN and CDR2 SVGIG (reference sequence). CDR3 amino acids: CAWSHTGDQPQHF. CDR3 in DNA: TGTGCCTGGAGTCATACCGGGGATCAGCCCCAGCATTTT.

The chain links TRBV6-1 to TRBJ2-7; 10 bases align to TRBD2. The CDR3 is 14 amino acids. Looked up from germline, CDR1 is MNHNS and CDR2 is SASEGT. V was pared by 6 bases and J by 1 base, with 3 bases of the junction left unmatched. This CDR3 is CASRGTSDSYEQYF. DNA of the CDR3: TGTGCCAGCAGGGGGACTAGCGATTCCTACGAGCAGTACTTC.

The rearrangement uses TRBV28 and TRBJ1-1; no clear D. CDR3 length equals 12 residues. Germline CDR1 is MDHEN and CDR2 is SYDVKM. Trimming cost V 7 bases and J 7 bases, with 13 bases left between them. The CDR3 DNA follows: TGTGCCAGCACCATCCGAAGCCGTGAAGCTTTCTTT. Translation gives CASTIRSREAFF.

The chain couples TRBV5-4 to TRBJ2-4; TRBD2 matches at 7 bases. This CDR3 region has 13 residues. The trim removed 3 bases at V and 3 bases at J, leaving 0 bases unmatched. Germline-derived CDR1 and CDR2 are SGHNT and YYREEE (reference sequence). Here the CDR3 reads CASSWGGKNIQYF. CDR3 nucleotides: TGTGCCAGCAGCTGGGGGGGCAAAAACATTCAGTACTTC.

The chain combines TRBV27 with TRBJ1-2; TRBD1 aligns across 7 bases. The V gene's germline CDR1 is MNHEY and CDR2 SMNVEV (reference sequence). V lost 4 bases, J lost 7 bases, and 9 bases stayed unmatched. The CDR3 has 14 residues. CDR3 nucleotide sequence: TGTGCCAGCAGTTCCCGACAGGGTGAGGGTGGCTACACCTTC. Its translation: CASSSRQGEGGYTF.

The V and J genes are TRBV18 and TRBJ1-1, with TRBD1 identical over 8 bases. The J segment lost 5 bases and the V segment lost 3 bases, leaving 8 bases of the junction unmatched. The CDR3 length is 15 residues. Germline V CDR1 and CDR2: KGHSH, LQKENI. Here the CDR3 reads CASSPSGQGRTEAFF. In DNA, the CDR3 is TGTGCCAGCTCACCCTCCGGACAGGGCAGGACTGAAGCTTTCTTT.

The J gene is TRBJ1-2, the V gene TRBV30; D unclear. The CDR3 has 11 amino acids. V was pared by 1 base and J by 4 bases, with 4 bases between. Germline V gene lookup returns CDR1 GTSNPN and CDR2 SVGIG (reference sequence). For the CDR3, the DNA is TGTGCCTGGAGTGCATCCTATGGCTACACCTTC. This translates into CAWSASYGYTF.

V is TRBV14 and J is TRBJ2-1; maybe TRBD2 (6 bases). Germline V gives CDR1 SGHDN, CDR2 FVKESK. The CDR3 sequence is 13 residues long. The V end lost 4 bases, the J end lost 9 bases, and 13 bases lay between the germline ends. CDR3 in DNA: TGTGCCAGCAGCCTACAGGAGGGCCTTGAGCAGTTCTTC. Amino acids: CASSLQEGLEQFF. The complete variable domain, with remaining parts taken from reference TRBV14 and TRBJ2-1, reads EAGVTQFPSHSVIEKGQTVTLRCDPISGHDNLYWYRRVMGKEIKFLLHFVKESKQDESGMPNNRFLAERTGGTYSTLKVQPAELEDSGVYFCASSLQEGLEQFFGPGTRLTVL.

The chain recombines TRBV27 with TRBJ2-1; 12 nucleotides match TRBD2. Germline trimming cut 7 bases from V and 5 bases from J; bases unmatched to any gene: 6. The germline gives CDR1 MNHEY, CDR2 SMNVEV (reference sequence). This CDR3 spans 15 amino acids. Here the CDR3 reads CASTRTSGTNNEQFF. CDR3 nucleotide sequence: TGTGCCAGCACCCGGACTAGCGGGACGAACAATGAGCAGTTCTTC.

J is TRBJ1-5 and V is TRBV6-1; D is unclear. The CDR3 contains 19 residues. CDR1 and CDR2 from the germline V gene are MNHNS and SASEGT. The V end was cut by 4 bases, the J end by 0 bases, with 22 bases between. The CDR3: CASSVSGFHADNSNQPQHF. The CDR3 region has the DNA TGTGCCAGCAGTGTTTCGGGATTTCACGCTGACAATAGCAATCAGCCCCAGCATTTT.